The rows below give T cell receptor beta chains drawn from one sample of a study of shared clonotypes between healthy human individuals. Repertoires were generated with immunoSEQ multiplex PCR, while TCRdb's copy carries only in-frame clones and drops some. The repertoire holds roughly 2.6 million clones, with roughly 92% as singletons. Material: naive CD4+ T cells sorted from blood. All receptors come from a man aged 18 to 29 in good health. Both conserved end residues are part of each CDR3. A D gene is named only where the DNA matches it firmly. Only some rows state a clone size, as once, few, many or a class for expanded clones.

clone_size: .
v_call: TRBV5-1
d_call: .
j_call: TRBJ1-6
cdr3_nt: TGCGCCAGCAGCTTGGGTGTAGATTCACCCCTCCACTTT
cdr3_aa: CASSLGVDSPLHF

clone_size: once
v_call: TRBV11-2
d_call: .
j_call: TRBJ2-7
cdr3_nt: TGTGCCAGCAGTGACAGTTTCTCCTACGAGCAGTACTTC
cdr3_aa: CASSDSFSYEQYF

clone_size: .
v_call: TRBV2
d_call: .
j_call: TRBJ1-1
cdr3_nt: TGTGCCAGCAAGGTGAACGGCTACAGGGAAGCTTTCTTT
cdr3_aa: CASKVNGYREAFF

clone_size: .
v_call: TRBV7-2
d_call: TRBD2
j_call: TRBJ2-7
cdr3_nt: TGTGCCAGCAGCCTCGGGACTAGCTGGTGGGAGCAGTACTTC
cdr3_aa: CASSLGTSWWEQYF

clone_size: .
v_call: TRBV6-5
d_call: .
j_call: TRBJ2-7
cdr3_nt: TGTGCCAGCAGTTACTCGAATATAGGGGAAAACTACGAGCAGTACTTC
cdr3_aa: CASSYSNIGENYEQYF

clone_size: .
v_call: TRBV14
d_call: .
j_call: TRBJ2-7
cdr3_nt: TGTGCCAGCAGCCAAGACAGGGTGCAGCAGTACTTC
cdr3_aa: CASSQDRVQQYF

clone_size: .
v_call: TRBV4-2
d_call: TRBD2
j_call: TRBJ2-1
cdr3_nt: TGTGCCAGCAGCCAAGTTTCGGGGGCTAGCGGGCCCTACCTCGGCGCCTACAATGAGCAGTTCTTC
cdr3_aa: CASSQVSGASGPYLGAYNEQFF

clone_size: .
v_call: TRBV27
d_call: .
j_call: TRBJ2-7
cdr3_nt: TGTGCCAGCAGCCGAGACCCTCCAAACGTCTACGAGCAGTACTTC
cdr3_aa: CASSRDPPNVYEQYF

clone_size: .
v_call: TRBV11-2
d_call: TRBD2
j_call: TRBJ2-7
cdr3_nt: TGTGCCAGCAGTCGAGACAGCGGGGCCCCCCGCTACGAGCAGTACTTC
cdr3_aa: CASSRDSGAPRYEQYF

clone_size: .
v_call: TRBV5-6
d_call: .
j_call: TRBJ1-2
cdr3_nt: TGTGCCAGCAGCTCCGGACAGCGACCGGGCTATGGCTACACCTTC
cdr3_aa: CASSSGQRPGYGYTF

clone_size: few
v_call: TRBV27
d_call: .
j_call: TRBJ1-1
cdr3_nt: TGTGCCAGCAGACGACCAGGCGGTGAAGCTTTCTTT
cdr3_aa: CASRRPGGEAFF

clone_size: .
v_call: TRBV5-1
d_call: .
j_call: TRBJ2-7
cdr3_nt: TGCGCCAGCAGCTTGGGGAAGGGGTATGTTTACGAGCAGTACTTC
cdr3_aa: CASSLGKGYVYEQYF

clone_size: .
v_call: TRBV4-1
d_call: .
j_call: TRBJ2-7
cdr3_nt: TGCGCCAGCAGCCCTCTGGGGGAGAGGGGCGCGATCTACGAGCAGTACTTC
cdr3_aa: CASSPLGERGAIYEQYF

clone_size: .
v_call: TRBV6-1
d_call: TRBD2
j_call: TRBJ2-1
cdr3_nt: TGTGCCAGCATCCTAGCGGAGTATTACAATGAGCAGTTCTTC
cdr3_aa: CASILAEYYNEQFF

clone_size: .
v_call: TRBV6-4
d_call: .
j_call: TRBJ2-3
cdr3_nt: TGTGCCAGCAGTGACTGGTGGACCTCATCCACAGATACGCAGTATTTT
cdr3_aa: CASSDWWTSSTDTQYF

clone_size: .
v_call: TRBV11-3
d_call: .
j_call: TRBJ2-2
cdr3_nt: TGTGCCAGCAGCTTTGGCGGGACGGGCACCGGGGAGCTGTTTTTT
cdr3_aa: CASSFGGTGTGELFF

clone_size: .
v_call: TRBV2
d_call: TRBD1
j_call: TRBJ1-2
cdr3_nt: TGTGCCAGCAGTGGACAGGGGAACTATGGCTACACCTTC
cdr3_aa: CASSGQGNYGYTF

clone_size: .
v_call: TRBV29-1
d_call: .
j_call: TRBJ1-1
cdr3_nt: TGCAGCCCGGGCCTCGTCGGCACTGAAGCTTTCTTT
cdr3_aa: CSPGLVGTEAFF

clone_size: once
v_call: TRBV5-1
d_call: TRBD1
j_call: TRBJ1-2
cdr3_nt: TGCGCCAGCAGCCCTACCGGGACAGCCCTTCTCTATGGCTACACCTTC
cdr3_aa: CASSPTGTALLYGYTF

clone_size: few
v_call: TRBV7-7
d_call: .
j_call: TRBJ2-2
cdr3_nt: TGTGCTAGCAGCTTGGAGAGAAACACCGGGGAGCTGTTTTTT
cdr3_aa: CASSLERNTGELFF

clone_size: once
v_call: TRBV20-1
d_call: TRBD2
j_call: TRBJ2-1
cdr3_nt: TGCAGTGCTAGAGATGGGGGGGTGTTCTTC
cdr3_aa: CSARDGGVFF

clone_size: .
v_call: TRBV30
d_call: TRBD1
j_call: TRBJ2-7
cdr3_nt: TGTGCCTGGAACTTTGGGGACAGGAACTCCTACGAGCAGTACTTC
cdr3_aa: CAWNFGDRNSYEQYF

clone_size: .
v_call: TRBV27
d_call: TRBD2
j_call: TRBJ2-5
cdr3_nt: TGTGCCAGCAGGGTAGCGGGAATAGAGACCCAGTACTTC
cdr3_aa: CASRVAGIETQYF

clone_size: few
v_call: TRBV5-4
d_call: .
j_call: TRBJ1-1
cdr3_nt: TGTGCCAGCAGCTTTCCCTCTTTGACAGGGAACACTGAAGCTTTCTTT
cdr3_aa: CASSFPSLTGNTEAFF

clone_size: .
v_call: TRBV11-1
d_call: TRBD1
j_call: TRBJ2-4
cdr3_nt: TGTGCCAGCAGCTTGAGCCGGGACAGAGACATTCAGTACTTC
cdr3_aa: CASSLSRDRDIQYF

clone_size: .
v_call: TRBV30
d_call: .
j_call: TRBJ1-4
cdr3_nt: TGTGCCTGGAGTGTAACGGGGGCAGGGGAAAAACTGTTTTTT
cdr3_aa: CAWSVTGAGEKLFF

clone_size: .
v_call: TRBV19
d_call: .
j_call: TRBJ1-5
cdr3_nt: TGTGCCAGTACGGGTAGAGATCAGCCCCAGCATTTT
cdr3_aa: CASTGRDQPQHF

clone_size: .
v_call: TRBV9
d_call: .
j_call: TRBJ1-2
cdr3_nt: TGTGCCAGCAGCGACTCGAGGGGCGGGAAAGATCAGGAAGCCTATGGCTACACCTTC
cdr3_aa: CASSDSRGGKDQEAYGYTF

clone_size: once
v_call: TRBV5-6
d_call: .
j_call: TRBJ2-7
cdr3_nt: TGTGCCAGCAGCTTCAGGGGAGTTGGGTACGAGCAGTACTTC
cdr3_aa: CASSFRGVGYEQYF